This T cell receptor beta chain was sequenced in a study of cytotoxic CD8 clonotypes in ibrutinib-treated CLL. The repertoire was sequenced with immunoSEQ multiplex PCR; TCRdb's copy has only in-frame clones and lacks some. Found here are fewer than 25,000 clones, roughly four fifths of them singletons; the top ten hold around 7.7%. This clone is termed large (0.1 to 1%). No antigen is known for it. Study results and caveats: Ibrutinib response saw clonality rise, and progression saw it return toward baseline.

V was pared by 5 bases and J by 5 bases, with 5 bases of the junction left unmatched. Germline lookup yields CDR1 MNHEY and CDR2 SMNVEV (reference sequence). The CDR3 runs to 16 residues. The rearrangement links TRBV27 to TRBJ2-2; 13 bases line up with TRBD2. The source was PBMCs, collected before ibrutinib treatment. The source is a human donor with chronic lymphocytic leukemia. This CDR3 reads CASSIWTSGSTGELFF. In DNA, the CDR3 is TGTGCCAGCAGTATATGGACTAGCGGGAGTACCGGGGAGCTGTTTTTT.